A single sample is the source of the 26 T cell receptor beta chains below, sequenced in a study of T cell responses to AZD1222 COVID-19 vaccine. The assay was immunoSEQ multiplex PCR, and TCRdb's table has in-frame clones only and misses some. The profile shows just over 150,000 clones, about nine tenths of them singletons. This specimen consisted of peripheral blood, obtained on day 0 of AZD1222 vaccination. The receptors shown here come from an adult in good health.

The CDR3 is CASSFYGRKGYNEQFF. CDR3 in DNA: TGTGCCAGCAGCTTTTACGGTCGAAAGGGTTACAATGAGCAGTTCTTC. The V and J genes are TRBV7-2 and TRBJ2-1; D unresolved. The ends were cut back, 3 bases at V and 4 bases at J, with 16 bases in the middle. Per germline, CDR1 SGHTA and CDR2 FQGNSA. The CDR3 has 16 residues.

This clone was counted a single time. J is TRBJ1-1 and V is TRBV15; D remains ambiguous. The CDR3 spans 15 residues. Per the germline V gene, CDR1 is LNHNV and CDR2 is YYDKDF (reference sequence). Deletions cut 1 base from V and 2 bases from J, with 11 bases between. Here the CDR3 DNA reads TGTGCCACCAGCAGAGTTGGCAGGTCCAACACTGAAGCTTTCTTT. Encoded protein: CATSRVGRSNTEAFF.

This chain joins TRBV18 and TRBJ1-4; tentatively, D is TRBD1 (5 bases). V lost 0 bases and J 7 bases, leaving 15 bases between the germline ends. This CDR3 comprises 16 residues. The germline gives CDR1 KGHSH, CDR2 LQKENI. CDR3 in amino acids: CASSPPGGVIGEKLFF. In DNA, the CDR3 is TGTGCCAGCTCACCACCGGGAGGGGTTATCGGTGAAAAACTGTTTTTT.

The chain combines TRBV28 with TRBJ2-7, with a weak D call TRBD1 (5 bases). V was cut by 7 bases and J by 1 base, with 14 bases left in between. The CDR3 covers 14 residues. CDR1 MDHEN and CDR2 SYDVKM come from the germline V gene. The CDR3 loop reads CASTFQGSSYEQYF. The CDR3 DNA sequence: TGTGCCAGCACCTTTCAGGGTTCGTCCTACGAGCAGTACTTC.

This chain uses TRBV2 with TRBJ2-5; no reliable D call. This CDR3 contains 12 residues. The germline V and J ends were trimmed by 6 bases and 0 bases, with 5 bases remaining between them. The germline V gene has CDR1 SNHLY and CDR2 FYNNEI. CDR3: CASRRDQETQYF. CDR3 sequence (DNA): TGTGCCAGCAGACGGGACCAAGAGACCCAGTACTTC.

Here the CDR3 DNA reads TGTGCCAGCAGAAAGAGAGACGGAGAGACCCAGTACTTC. It encodes CASRKRDGETQYF. The chain links TRBV28 to TRBJ2-5; D is ambiguous. Trimming took off 6 bases at V and 4 bases at J, with 12 bases between the two ends. Looked up from germline, CDR1 is MDHEN and CDR2 is SYDVKM. The CDR3 has 13 amino acids.

The CDR3 DNA reads as TGTGCCAGCAGCTTGGAAGGGGGCACTGGAAACACCATATATTTT. It specifies CASSLEGGTGNTIYF. V and J are TRBV5-5 and TRBJ1-3; 7 nucleotides match TRBD1. The germline CDR1 and CDR2 sequences are SGHKS and YYEKEE (reference sequence). This CDR3 is 15 amino acids long. V dropped 0 bases and J dropped 2; count of bases not matched to a gene: 2.

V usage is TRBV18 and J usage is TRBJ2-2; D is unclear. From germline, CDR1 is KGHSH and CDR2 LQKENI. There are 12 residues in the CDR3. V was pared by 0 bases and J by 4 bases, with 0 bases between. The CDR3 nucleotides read TGTGCCAGCTCACCACCCACCGGGGAGCTGTTTTTT. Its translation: CASSPPTGELFF.

The chain's CDR3 is CASSLEVGTEAFF. CDR3 sequence (DNA): TGTGCCAGCAGCTTAGAGGTAGGCACTGAAGCTTTCTTT. V and J are TRBV7-9 and TRBJ1-1; D call uncertain. The germline V gene encodes CDR1 SEHNR and CDR2 FQNEAQ (reference sequence). There are 13 residues in the CDR3. Trimming took off 1 base at V and 4 bases at J, with 7 bases between the two ends.

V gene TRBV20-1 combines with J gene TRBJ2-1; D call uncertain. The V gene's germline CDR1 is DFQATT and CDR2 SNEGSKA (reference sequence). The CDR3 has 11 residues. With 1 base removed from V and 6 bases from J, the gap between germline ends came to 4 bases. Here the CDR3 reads CSARAINEQFF. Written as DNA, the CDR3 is TGCAGTGCTAGAGCAATCAATGAGCAGTTCTTC.

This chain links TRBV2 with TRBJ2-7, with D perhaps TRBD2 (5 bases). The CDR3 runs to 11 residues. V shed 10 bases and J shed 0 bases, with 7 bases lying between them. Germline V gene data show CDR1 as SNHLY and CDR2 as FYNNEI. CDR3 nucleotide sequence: TGTGCCACCGCGGGCTCCTACGAGCAGTACTTC. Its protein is CATAGSYEQYF.

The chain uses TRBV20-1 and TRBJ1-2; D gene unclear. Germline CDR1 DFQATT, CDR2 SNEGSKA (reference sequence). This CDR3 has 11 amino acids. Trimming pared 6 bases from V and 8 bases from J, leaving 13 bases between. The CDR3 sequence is CSALVPFGYTF. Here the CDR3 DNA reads TGCAGTGCCCTTGTTCCCTTCGGCTACACCTTC.

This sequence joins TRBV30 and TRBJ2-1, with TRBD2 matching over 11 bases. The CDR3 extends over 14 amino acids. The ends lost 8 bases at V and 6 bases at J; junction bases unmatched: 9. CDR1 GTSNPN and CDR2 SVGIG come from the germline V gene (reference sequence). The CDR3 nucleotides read TGTGCCAAATTAGCGGGAGGGCCCTCCAATGAGCAGTTCTTC. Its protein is CAKLAGGPSNEQFF.

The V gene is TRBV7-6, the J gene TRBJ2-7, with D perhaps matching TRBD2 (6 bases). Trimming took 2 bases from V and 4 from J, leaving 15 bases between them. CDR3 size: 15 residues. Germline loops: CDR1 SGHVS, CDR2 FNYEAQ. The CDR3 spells CASSLQDGGGYEQYF. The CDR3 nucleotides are TGTGCCAGCAGCTTACAAGACGGTGGAGGGTACGAGCAGTACTTC.

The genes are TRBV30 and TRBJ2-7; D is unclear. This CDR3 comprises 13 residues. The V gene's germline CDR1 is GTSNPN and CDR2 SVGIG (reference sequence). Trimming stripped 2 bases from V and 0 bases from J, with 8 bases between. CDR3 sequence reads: CAWSNHNSYEQYF. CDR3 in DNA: TGTGCCTGGAGTAACCACAACTCCTACGAGCAGTACTTC.

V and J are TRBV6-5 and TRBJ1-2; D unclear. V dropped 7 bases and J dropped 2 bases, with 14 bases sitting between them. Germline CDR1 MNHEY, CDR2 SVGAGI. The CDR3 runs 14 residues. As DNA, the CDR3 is TGTGCCAGCACGTCGACGGAGTTAAACTATGGCTACACCTTC. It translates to CASTSTELNYGYTF.

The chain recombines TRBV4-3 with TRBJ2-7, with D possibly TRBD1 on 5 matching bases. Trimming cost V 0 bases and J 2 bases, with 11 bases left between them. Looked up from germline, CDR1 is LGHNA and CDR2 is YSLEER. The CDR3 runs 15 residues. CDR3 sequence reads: CASSQDQGGTYEQYF. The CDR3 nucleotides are TGCGCCAGCAGCCAAGATCAGGGCGGTACCTACGAGCAGTACTTC.

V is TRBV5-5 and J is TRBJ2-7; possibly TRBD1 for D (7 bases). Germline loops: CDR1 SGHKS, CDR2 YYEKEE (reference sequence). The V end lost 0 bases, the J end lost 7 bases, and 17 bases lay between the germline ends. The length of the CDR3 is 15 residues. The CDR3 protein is CASSLALRGVWEQYF. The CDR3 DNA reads TGTGCCAGCAGCTTGGCTCTCAGGGGGGTATGGGAGCAGTACTTC.

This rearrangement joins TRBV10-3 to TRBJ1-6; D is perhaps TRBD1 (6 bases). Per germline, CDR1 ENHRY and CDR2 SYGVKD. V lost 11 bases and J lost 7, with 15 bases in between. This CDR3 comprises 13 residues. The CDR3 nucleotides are TGTGCCGGACAGACAGTGAAGAATTCACCCCTCCACTTT. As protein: CAGQTVKNSPLHF.

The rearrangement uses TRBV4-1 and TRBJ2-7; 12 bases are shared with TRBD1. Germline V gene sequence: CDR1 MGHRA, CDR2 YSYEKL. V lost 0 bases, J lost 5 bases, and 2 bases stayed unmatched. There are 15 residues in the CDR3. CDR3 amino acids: CASSQEGQGADEQYF. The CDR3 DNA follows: TGCGCCAGCAGCCAAGAGGGACAGGGGGCTGACGAGCAGTACTTC.

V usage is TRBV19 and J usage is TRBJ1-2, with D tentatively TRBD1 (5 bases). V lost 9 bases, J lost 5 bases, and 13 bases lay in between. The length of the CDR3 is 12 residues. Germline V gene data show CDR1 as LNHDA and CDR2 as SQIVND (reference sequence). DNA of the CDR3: TGTGCCAGCCGGGACTTACTTTATGGCTACACCTTC. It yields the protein CASRDLLYGYTF.

DNA for the CDR3: TGTGCCAGCAGTCTTTCAGGGGCCCATAGCAATCAGCCCCAGCATTTT. It codes for CASSLSGAHSNQPQHF. The chain combines TRBV3-1 (or the pseudogene TRBV3-2) with TRBJ1-5, with D maybe TRBD1 (6 bases). Germline values: CDR1 LGHDT, CDR2 YNNKEL (reference sequence). The ends were cut back, 6 bases at V and 0 bases at J, with 15 bases in the middle. This CDR3 has 16 amino acids.

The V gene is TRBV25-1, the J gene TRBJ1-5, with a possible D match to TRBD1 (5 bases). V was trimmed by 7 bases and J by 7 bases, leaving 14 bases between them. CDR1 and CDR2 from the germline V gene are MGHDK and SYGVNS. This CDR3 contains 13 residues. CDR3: CASMGPAGQPQHF. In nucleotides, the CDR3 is TGTGCCAGCATGGGACCGGCAGGGCAGCCCCAGCATTTT.

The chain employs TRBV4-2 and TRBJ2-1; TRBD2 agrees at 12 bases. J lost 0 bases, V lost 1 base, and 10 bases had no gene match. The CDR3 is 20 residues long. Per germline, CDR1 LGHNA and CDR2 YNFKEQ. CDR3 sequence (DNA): TGTGCCAGCAGCCAAGCACCGGGACTAGCGGGCCTTAGCTCCTACAATGAGCAGTTCTTC. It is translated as CASSQAPGLAGLSSYNEQFF.

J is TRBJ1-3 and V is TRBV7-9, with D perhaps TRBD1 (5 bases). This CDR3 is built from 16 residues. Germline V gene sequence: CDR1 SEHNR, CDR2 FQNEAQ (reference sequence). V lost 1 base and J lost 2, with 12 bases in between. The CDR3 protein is CASSLVITGTGNTIYF. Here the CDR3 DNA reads TGTGCCAGCAGCTTAGTGATCACAGGAACTGGAAACACCATATATTTT.

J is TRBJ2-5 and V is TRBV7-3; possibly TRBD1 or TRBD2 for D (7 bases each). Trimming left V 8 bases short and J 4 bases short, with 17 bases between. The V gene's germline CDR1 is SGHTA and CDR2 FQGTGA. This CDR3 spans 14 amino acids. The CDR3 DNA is TGTGCCAGCGCCCAGGGGGGGGTTAGAGAGACCCAGTACTTC. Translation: CASAQGGVRETQYF. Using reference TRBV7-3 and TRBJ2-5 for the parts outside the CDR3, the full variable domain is GAGVSQTPSNKVTEKGKYVELRCDPISGHTALYWYRQSLGQGPEFLIYFQGTGAADDSGLPNDRFFAVRPEGSVSTLKIQRTERGDSAVYLCASAQGGVRETQYFGPGTRLLVL.